Sequencing of this TCR beta chain was carried out in a study of blood T cell repertoires in COVID-19. Overall study context: Samples representing acute and convalescent COVID-19 were sourced from the United States, Italy and Spain.

In the source study's methods: The authors estimated nucleated cell counts from reference gene primer amplification. Only in-frame clones appear in the TCRdb table, and some are missing; sequencing was by immunoSEQ multiplex PCR. The D gene and trimming were derived from the DNA, and the V and J assignments and clone size from that table. The data contain approximately 180,000 clones, approximately 90% of them singletons. The TCR originated in a woman in her forties or fifties with acute or convalescent COVID-19. Sequences were obtained from peripheral blood.

DNA of the CDR3: TGTGCCACCAGCAAACTTGACGACAGGGGAAAAAGATTGGGCACTGAAGCTTTCTTT. It encodes CATSKLDDRGKRLGTEAFF. This chain uses TRBV15 with TRBJ1-1; 8 nucleotides agree with TRBD1. Looked up from germline, CDR1 is LNHNV and CDR2 is YYDKDF (reference sequence). Trimming removed 4 bases from V and 4 bases from J; junction bases left unmatched: 20. The CDR3 spans 19 residues.